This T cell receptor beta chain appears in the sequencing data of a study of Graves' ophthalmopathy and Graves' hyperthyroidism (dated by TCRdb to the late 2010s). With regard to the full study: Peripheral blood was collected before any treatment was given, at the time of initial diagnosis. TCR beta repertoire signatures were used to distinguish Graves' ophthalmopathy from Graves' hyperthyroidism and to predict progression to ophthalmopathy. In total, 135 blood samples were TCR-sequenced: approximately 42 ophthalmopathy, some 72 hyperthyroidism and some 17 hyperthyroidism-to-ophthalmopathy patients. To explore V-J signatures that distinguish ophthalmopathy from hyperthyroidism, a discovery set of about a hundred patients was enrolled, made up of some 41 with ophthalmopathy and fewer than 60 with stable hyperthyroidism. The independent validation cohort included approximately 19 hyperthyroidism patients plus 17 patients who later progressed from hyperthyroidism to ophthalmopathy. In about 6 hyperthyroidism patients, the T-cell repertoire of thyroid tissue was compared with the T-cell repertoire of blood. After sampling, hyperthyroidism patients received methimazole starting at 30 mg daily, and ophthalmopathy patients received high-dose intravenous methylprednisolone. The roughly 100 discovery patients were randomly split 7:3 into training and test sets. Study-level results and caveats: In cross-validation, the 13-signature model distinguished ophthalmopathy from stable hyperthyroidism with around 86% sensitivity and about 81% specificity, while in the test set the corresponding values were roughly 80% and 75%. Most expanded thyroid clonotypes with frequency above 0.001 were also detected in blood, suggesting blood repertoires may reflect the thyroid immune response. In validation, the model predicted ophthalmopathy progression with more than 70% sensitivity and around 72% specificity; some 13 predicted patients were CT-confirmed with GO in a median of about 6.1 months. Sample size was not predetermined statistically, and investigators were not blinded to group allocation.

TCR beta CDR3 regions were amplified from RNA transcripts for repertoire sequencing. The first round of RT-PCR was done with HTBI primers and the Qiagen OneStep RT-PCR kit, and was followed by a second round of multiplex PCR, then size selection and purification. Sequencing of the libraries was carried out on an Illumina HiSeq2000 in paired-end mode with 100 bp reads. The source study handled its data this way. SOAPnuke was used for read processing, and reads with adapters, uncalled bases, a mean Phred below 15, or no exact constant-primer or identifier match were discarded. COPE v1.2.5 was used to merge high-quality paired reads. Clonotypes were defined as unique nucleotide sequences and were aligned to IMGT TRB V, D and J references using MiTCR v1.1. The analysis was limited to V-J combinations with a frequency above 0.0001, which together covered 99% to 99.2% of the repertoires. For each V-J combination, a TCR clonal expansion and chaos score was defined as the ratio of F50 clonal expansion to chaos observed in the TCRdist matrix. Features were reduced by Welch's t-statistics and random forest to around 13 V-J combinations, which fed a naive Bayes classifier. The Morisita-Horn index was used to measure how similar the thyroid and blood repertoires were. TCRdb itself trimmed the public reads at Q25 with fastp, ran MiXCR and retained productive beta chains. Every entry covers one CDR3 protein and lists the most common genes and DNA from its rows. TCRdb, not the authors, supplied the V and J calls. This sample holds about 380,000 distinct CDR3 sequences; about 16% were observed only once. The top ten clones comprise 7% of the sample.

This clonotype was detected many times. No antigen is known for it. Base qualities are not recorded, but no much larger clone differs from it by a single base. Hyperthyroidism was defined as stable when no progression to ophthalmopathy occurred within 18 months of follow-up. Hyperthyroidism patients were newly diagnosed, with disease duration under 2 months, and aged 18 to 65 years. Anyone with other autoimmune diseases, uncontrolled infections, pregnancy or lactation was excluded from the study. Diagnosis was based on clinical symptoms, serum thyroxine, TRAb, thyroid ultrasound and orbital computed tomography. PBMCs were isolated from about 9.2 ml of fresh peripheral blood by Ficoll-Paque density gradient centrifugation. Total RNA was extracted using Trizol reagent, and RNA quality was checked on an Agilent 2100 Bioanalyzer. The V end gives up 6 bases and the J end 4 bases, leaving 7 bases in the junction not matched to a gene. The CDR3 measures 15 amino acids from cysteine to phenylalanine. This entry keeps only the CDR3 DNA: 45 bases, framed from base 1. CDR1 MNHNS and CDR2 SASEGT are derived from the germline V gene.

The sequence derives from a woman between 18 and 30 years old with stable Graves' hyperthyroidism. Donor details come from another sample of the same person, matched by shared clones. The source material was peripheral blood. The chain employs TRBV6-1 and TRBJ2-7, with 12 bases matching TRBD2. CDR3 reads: CASRHTSGGRYEQYF. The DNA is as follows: TGTGCCAGCAGACATACTAGCGGGGGGCGATACGAGCAGTACTTC.